Shown below are 9 T cell receptor beta chains from a single sample sequenced in a study of identical twins. TCRdb redid the calling of the 5' RACE reads with MiXCR, one entry per CDR3 protein. The sample has roughly 230,000 distinct CDR3 sequences, about 8% seen once. The same sample was also used in a study of yellow fever vaccine responses in identical twins.

Sequencing was carried out using CD8+ T cells sorted from blood. The origin of the receptors is a woman aged 18 to 35 in good health.

Many counts were recorded for this clonotype. V usage is TRBV6-2 or TRBV6-3 and J usage is TRBJ2-7; D is uncertain. The CDR3 loop spans 15 amino acids. Trimming removed 2 bases from V and 2 bases from J, with 13 bases in between. The germline V gene encodes CDR1 MNHEY and CDR2 SVGEGT. In DNA, the CDR3 is TGTGCCAGCAGTTACAACCCGGAGCCTCCCTACGAGCAGTACTTC. As protein: CASSYNPEPPYEQYF.

This clonotype was seen many times. The CDR3 reads CASSYGGSTEAFF. CDR3 nucleotide sequence: TGTGCCAGCAGTTACGGGGGGAGCACTGAAGCTTTCTTT. The genes are TRBV6-5 and TRBJ1-1; D might be TRBD1 (5 bases). This CDR3 region has 13 residues. The V end was cut by 2 bases, the J end by 4 bases, with 8 bases between. Looked up from germline, CDR1 is MNHEY and CDR2 is SVGAGI.

Ten or more counts support this clonotype. The J gene is TRBJ2-6, the V gene TRBV6-1; a possible D gene is TRBD1 (6 bases). The V and J ends lost 6 bases and 4 bases respectively, with 19 bases between them. The CDR3 length is 17 residues. The germline V gene has CDR1 MNHNS and CDR2 SASEGT. The CDR3 coding sequence is TGTGCCAGCAGACTCCTGACAGGTACAGGAGGGGCCAACGTCCTGACTTTC. Translation gives CASRLLTGTGGANVLTF.

This clonotype was found many times. The chain has TRBV11-1 and TRBJ2-4, with 11 bases matching TRBD1. Germline V gene data show CDR1 as SGHAT and CDR2 as FQDESV (reference sequence). The CDR3 is 18 residues long. Trimming took 4 bases from V and 3 from J; bases not matched to a gene: 11. As DNA, the CDR3 is TGTGCCAGCAGCTCCGGACAGGGGGCCGGTTACGACAAAAACATTCAGTACTTC. This encodes CASSSGQGAGYDKNIQYF.

This clonotype was recorded a few times. The V call is TRBV29-1, the J call TRBJ2-7; 15 bases map to TRBD2. The CDR3 spans 15 residues. Germline V gene sequence: CDR1 SQVTM, CDR2 ANQGSEA. Trimming took 1 base from V and 5 from J; bases not matched to a gene: 3. Written as DNA, the CDR3 is TGCAGCGTTGAAGGGACTAGCGGGGGGGAAGACGAGCAGTACTTC. Protein: CSVEGTSGGEDEQYF.

This clonotype was counted ten times or more. The chain joins TRBV7-9 to TRBJ2-1; perhaps TRBD1 as D (8 bases). The CDR3 extends over 16 amino acids. V was trimmed by 5 bases and J by 3 bases, leaving 17 bases between them. Germline V CDR1 and CDR2: SEHNR, FQNEAQ (reference sequence). DNA of the CDR3: TGTGCCAGCAGCCCAGGACAGGGAGGGGTCTACAATGAGCAGTTCTTC. This sequence encodes CASSPGQGGVYNEQFF. Full variable domain (remainder filled in from reference TRBV7-9 and TRBJ2-1): DTGVSQNPRHKITKRGQNVTFRCDPISEHNRLYWYRQTLGQGPEFLTYFQNEAQLEKSRLLSDRFSAERPKGSFSTLEIQRTEQGDSAMYLCASSPGQGGVYNEQFFGPGTRLTVL.

This clonotype was seen a handful of times. The chain combines TRBV11-1 with TRBJ2-7, with a weak D call TRBD2 (6 bases). The CDR3 totals 21 residues. V gave up 3 bases and J gave up 5 bases, with 35 bases separating them. The germline CDR1 and CDR2 sequences are SGHAT and FQDESV (reference sequence). The CDR3 protein is CASSFRIGVGDSGRDWDEQYF. In DNA, the CDR3 is TGTGCCAGCAGCTTTCGAATCGGAGTGGGCGATTCGGGGCGGGATTGGGACGAGCAGTACTTC.

The chain is built from TRBV6-5 and TRBJ1-3; 7 bases are a match to TRBD1. There are 16 residues in the CDR3. Trimming at V came to 4 bases and at J to 0 bases, leaving 6 bases not matched to a gene. Germline V gene data show CDR1 as MNHEY and CDR2 as SVGAGI. The CDR3 DNA sequence: TGTGCCAGCAGTTTCCCGGGACAGATCTCTGGAAACACCATATATTTT. Amino acid sequence: CASSFPGQISGNTIYF.

J is TRBJ2-7 and V is TRBV12-3 or TRBV12-4, with D perhaps TRBD1 or TRBD2 (5 bases each). This CDR3 has 13 amino acids. Trimming left V 7 bases short and J 6 bases short, with 16 bases between. The CDR3: CASTMVEGREQYF. The CDR3 bases are TGTGCCAGCACCATGGTTGAGGGACGCGAGCAGTACTTC.